This TCR beta chain was recorded in a study of cytomegalovirus exposure and HLA in healthy donors. Sampled while nominally healthy, donors likely had unrecorded immune exposures. PCR primers comprised 60 Vbeta and 13 Jbeta primers. The method was immunoSEQ multiplex PCR; TCRdb's version includes in-frame clones alone and lacks a portion of them. The table has around 200,000 clones, more than 60% seen once. A remark on this clone: Its antigen remains unidentified.

This CDR3 spans 16 amino acids. The germline V gene has CDR1 SGHDT and CDR2 YYEEEE. V dropped 1 base and J dropped 2 bases, with 16 bases sitting between them. Notes on the study in general: Among TCR beta chains, those listed as cytomegalovirus-associated numbered over 150.

The chain uses TRBV5-6 and TRBJ2-7; D perhaps matches TRBD1 (6 bases). The sample was PBMCs. This TCR was sampled from a girl aged 2 to 10 in good health and CMV-seronegative. The CDR3 DNA is TGTGCCAGCAGCTTGAATCGGCGGACAGCACCCTACGAGCAGTACTTC. This sequence encodes CASSLNRRTAPYEQYF.